This entry lists 11 T cell receptor beta chains sequenced from one sample in a study of T-cell reconstitution after alpha-beta-depleted transplantation in children. Preparing the TCRbeta library involved the use of unique molecular identifiers. TCRdb analysed the PCR reads with MiXCR anew, one entry per CDR3 protein. In the table there are around 370,000 distinct CDR3 sequences, around 15% of which are singletons. This specimen consisted of PBMCs, mostly from graft donor cells, obtained 360 days after TCRalphabeta/CD19-depleted stem cell transplant. These receptors were taken from a male patient aged 2 to 9 who had a stem cell transplant for acute lymphoblastic leukemia, so the T cells may come from the graft donor.

The chain has TRBV12-3 or TRBV12-4 and TRBJ2-3, with 7 bases identical to TRBD1. This CDR3 is 15 amino acids long. V shed 5 bases and J 0 bases; nucleotides not matched to a gene: 5. The CDR3 region has the DNA TGTGCCAGCAGTCCCGGGACAGTTAGCACAGATACGCAGTATTTT. Protein sequence: CASSPGTVSTDTQYF.

J is TRBJ2-4 and V is TRBV12-3 or TRBV12-4; no definite D call. V lost 5 bases and J 5 bases, leaving 10 bases between the germline ends. This CDR3 is built from 13 residues. CDR3: CASSPLIQNIQYF. CDR3 coding DNA: TGTGCCAGCAGTCCCCTCATCCAAAACATTCAGTACTTC.

The gene calls are TRBV20-1 and TRBJ2-7; tentative D call: TRBD1 (6 bases). CDR1 DFQATT and CDR2 SNEGSKA come from the germline V gene (reference sequence). V gave up 5 bases and J gave up 0 bases, with 17 bases separating them. This CDR3 is 15 amino acids long. The CDR3 here is CSASKTGPFSYEQYF. CDR3 coding DNA: TGCAGTGCTTCCAAGACAGGCCCCTTCTCCTACGAGCAGTACTTC.

This rearrangement joins TRBV7-9 to TRBJ2-3; 7 nucleotides agree with TRBD2. The germline V gene has CDR1 SEHNR and CDR2 FQNEAQ (reference sequence). This CDR3 contains 15 residues. V dropped 6 bases and J dropped 4; count of bases not matched to a gene: 10. In DNA, the CDR3 is TGTGCCAGCAGGCCCAACCTCCTAGCGGCAGATACGCAGTATTTT. Protein sequence: CASRPNLLAADTQYF.

This rearrangement joins TRBV7-9 to TRBJ2-7; D uncertain. The CDR3 length is 15 residues. Deletions cut 5 bases from V and 1 base from J, with 15 bases between. The germline gives CDR1 SEHNR, CDR2 FQNEAQ (reference sequence). The CDR3 protein is CASSPRRTASYEQYF. Here the CDR3 DNA reads TGTGCCAGCAGCCCCCGCAGGACCGCATCCTACGAGCAGTACTTC.

The V call is TRBV4-3, the J call TRBJ2-1; no reliable D call. The CDR3 runs 17 residues. The V and J ends lost 0 bases and 7 bases respectively, with 19 bases between them. Germline values: CDR1 LGHNA, CDR2 YSLEER. CDR3 in amino acids: CASSQDLRTPRVNEQFF. As DNA, the CDR3 is TGCGCCAGCAGCCAAGACCTTAGGACCCCAAGAGTAAATGAGCAGTTCTTC.

CDR3 sequence reads: CATSRDRGHLGETQYF. For the CDR3, the DNA is TGTGCCACCAGCAGAGATCGAGGACACCTCGGAGAGACCCAGTACTTC. The chain recombines TRBV15 with TRBJ2-5; possible D gene TRBD1, 5 bases. The V gene's germline CDR1 is LNHNV and CDR2 YYDKDF (reference sequence). Trimming stripped 0 bases from V and 4 bases from J, with 15 bases between. The CDR3 has 16 amino acids.

The sample holds many counts of this clonotype. The chain carries TRBV27 and TRBJ2-7, with D possibly called TRBD1 or TRBD2 (6 bases each). Germline V gene sequence: CDR1 MNHEY, CDR2 SMNVEV (reference sequence). The V and J ends lost 5 bases and 6 bases respectively, with 20 bases between them. The CDR3 is 15 residues long. The CDR3 coding sequence is TGTGCCAGCAGTCGGGGGACGACAGGTAGATTCGAGCAGTACTTC. Translating gives CASSRGTTGRFEQYF.

The V call is TRBV5-1, the J call TRBJ2-1; D gene uncertain. This CDR3 has 16 residues. Germline V gene data show CDR1 as SGHRS and CDR2 as YFSETQ. Deletions cut 3 bases from V and 0 bases from J, with 13 bases between. CDR3 in amino acids: CASSSIDKRSYNEQFF. The CDR3, as DNA: TGCGCCAGCAGCTCAATCGACAAACGCTCCTACAATGAGCAGTTCTTC.

This clonotype has at least ten counts. The chain joins TRBV12-3 or TRBV12-4 to TRBJ2-2; D gene unclear. The CDR3 consists of 14 residues. V lost 6 bases, J lost 7 bases, and 15 bases lay in between. CDR3 coding DNA: TGTGCCAGCAGCCTCCTATCGGTTGGCGGGGAGCTGTTTTTT. It is translated as CASSLLSVGGELFF.

The gene calls are TRBV24-1 and TRBJ2-1; the match to TRBD1 covers 9 bases. The germline gives CDR1 KGHDR, CDR2 SFDVKD. This CDR3 has 14 amino acids. Losses at the gene ends were 2 bases for V and 8 bases for J; bases not matched to a gene: 3. DNA for the CDR3: TGTGCCACCAGTGATTCCTGGACAGGGGATGAGCAGTTCTTC. Translation gives CATSDSWTGDEQFF.